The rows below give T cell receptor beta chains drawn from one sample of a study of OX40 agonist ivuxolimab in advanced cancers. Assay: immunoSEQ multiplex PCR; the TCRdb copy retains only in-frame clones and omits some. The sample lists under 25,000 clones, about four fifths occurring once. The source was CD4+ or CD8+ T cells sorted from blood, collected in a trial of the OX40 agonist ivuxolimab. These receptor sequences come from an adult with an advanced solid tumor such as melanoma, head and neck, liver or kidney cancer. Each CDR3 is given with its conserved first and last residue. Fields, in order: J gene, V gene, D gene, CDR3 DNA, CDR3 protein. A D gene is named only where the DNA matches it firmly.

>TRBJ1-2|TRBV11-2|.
TGTGCCAGCAGCCACCCCAGGACAATTAACTATGGCTACACCTTC
CASSHPRTINYGYTF
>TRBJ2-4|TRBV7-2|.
TGTGCCAGCAGCTCTACAGGGCGGGACAAAAACATTCAGTACTTC
CASSSTGRDKNIQYF
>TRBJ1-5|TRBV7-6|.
TGTGCCAGCAGCCCCCGTTGGGGAGGTTTTAGTAGCAATCAGCCCCAGCATTTT
CASSPRWGGFSSNQPQHF
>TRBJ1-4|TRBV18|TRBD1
TGTGCCAGCTCACCACAAACAGGGGGCAAGGACGAAAAACTGTTTTTT
CASSPQTGGKDEKLFF
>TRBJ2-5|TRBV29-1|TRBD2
TGCAGCGTTGAGGGAGGGAGGCAAGAGACCCAGTACTTC
CSVEGGRQETQYF
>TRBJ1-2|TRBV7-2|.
TGTGCCAGCAGGGGGGACGGCACTAACTATGGCTACACCTTC
CASRGDGTNYGYTF
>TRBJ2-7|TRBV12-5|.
TGTGCTAGTGGCTCGACAACCGGGGCTTCCTACGAGCAGTACTTC
CASGSTTGASYEQYF
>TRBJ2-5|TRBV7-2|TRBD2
TGTGCCAGCAGCTTTTGGCTAGCGGGAGGGAGGCAAGAGACCCAGTACTTC
CASSFWLAGGRQETQYF
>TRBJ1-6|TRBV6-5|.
TGTGCCAGCACCCCCAGCTCCTATAATTCACCCCTCCACTTT
CASTPSSYNSPLHF
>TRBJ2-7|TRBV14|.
TGTGCCAGCAGCCAAGATCTTAGTCCAGGGTACTCCTACGAGCAGTACTTC
CASSQDLSPGYSYEQYF